The clone carrying this T cell receptor beta chain was observed a few times. Its antigen is unknown. The CDR3 totals 14 residues. V lost 0 bases and J 2 bases, leaving 4 bases between the germline ends. The germline V gene encodes CDR1 SGHTA and CDR2 FQGNSA. The data belong to a study of T cells in Graves' hyperthyroidism and ophthalmopathy. Findings and limits, study-wide: Blood also contained most expanded thyroid clonotypes above 0.001.

For Graves' hyperthyroidism to be stable, ophthalmopathy could not progress within 18 months. Any patient presenting with uncontrolled infection, other autoimmune disease, pregnancy or lactation was left out. Amplification of TCR beta CDR3 regions was performed using RNA transcripts as template. HTBI primers were used for first-round RT-PCR of the TCR CDR3. TCRdb independently ran MiXCR on the multiplex PCR reads; one entry per CDR3 protein. The table has roughly 740,000 distinct CDR3 sequences, around 17% seen once. This rearrangement joins TRBV7-2 to TRBJ2-2; D remains ambiguous. Sample: blood. The sequence was obtained from a man between 18 and 35 years old with Graves' hyperthyroidism. CDR3 protein: CASSLARNTGELFF. CDR3 DNA: TGTGCCAGCAGCTTAGCGCGAAACACCGGGGAGCTGTTTTTT.